This T cell receptor beta chain was captured in a study of OX40 agonist ivuxolimab in advanced cancers. Looking at the study overall: Patients were dosed with the agonistic anti-OX40 (CD134) antibody ivuxolimab.

Study findings and constraints: Average numbers of expanded clones were greater in CD8+ T cells than in CD4+. No antigen was identified for the clonally expanded peripheral T cells.

V lost 3 bases, J lost 4 bases, and 13 bases lay in between. There are 14 residues in the CDR3. The germline CDR1 and CDR2 sequences are SGHDN and FVKESK. To note about this clone: The antigen is unknown.

Produced via immunoSEQ multiplex PCR; TCRdb's table is partial and in-frame only. Of tens of thousands of clones in the sample, about nine tenths were seen once. Sampled blood was obtained at baseline, cycle 4 day 1, and cycle 7 day 1. Here the sequenced sample was CD4+ or CD8+ T cells sorted from blood, taken in a trial of the OX40 agonist ivuxolimab. The origin of this receptor is an adult with an advanced solid tumor such as melanoma, head and neck, liver or kidney cancer. This chain links TRBV14 with TRBJ2-7, with a possible D match to TRBD2 (6 bases). CDR3 loop: CASSQAGTPYEQYF. Written as DNA, the CDR3 is TGTGCCAGCAGCCAGGCCGGGACTCCATACGAGCAGTACTTC.